This is a list of T cell receptor beta chains from one sample in a study of human T cells and chemical hapten exposure. TCRdb processed the RACE reads anew with MiXCR; each CDR3 protein has one entry. The data contain about 60,000 distinct CDR3 sequences, about 11% of them singletons. The source was whole blood, collected in connection with sensitization to the hapten diphenylcyclopropenone (DPC). These receptors all come from a woman aged 40 to 50 with alopecia areata. Some clones in this sample may be carry-over from other donors' samples. CDR3s include the opening cysteine and the closing phenylalanine or tryptophan. A D gene is named only where the DNA matches it firmly. Where a row states a size, it is once, few, many or the class of an expanded clone; other rows omit it.

d_call	v_call	cdr3_length	clone_size	j_call	cdr3_aa	cdr3_nt
-	TRBV20-1	10	many	TRBJ1-1	CSAPILEAFF	TGCAGTGCTCCTATTCTTGAAGCTTTCTTT
TRBD1	TRBV28	17	-	TRBJ2-7	CASSLSPGTGTPYEQYF	TGTGCCAGCAGTTTATCCCCCGGGACAGGGACCCCGTACGAGCAGTACTTC
TRBD1	TRBV27	13	many	TRBJ2-1	CASSWDRVDEQFF	TGTGCCAGCAGTTGGGACAGGGTCGATGAGCAGTTCTTC
TRBD1	TRBV29-1	15	-	TRBJ2-7	CSVRGQAGDSYEQYF	TGCAGCGTGAGGGGACAGGCAGGTGATTCCTACGAGCAGTACTTC
-	TRBV14	15	many	TRBJ2-5	CASSRRGVHQETQYF	TGTGCCAGCAGCCGACGAGGGGTCCACCAAGAGACCCAGTACTTC
-	TRBV12-3/TRBV12-4	15	few	TRBJ2-7	CASSLRQVSSYEQYF	TGTGCCAGCAGTTTGAGGCAGGTTAGCTCCTACGAGCAGTACTTC
-	TRBV5-3	13	once	TRBJ1-1	CARSFMRAGEAFF	TGTGCCAGAAGCTTTATGAGGGCGGGCGAAGCTTTCTTT
-	TRBV6-2/TRBV6-3	15	-	TRBJ2-3	CASSPTRDAGYTQYF	TGTGCCAGCAGCCCCACCCGGGACGCGGGGTATACGCAGTATTTT
-	TRBV28	14	many	TRBJ1-2	CASMGGRWNYGYTF	TGTGCCAGCATGGGGGGCAGGTGGAACTATGGCTACACCTTC
TRBD1	TRBV7-2	15	-	TRBJ1-3	CASSSTGQGRNTIYF	TGTGCCAGCAGCTCCACCGGACAGGGACGGAACACCATATATTTT
-	TRBV7-6	16	-	TRBJ2-1	CASSLVAEVSYNEQFF	TGTGCCAGCAGCTTAGTGGCGGAGGTCTCCTACAATGAGCAGTTCTTC
TRBD2	TRBV6-6	16	-	TRBJ2-1	CASSSNSGGSYNEQFF	TGTGCCAGCAGTTCCAATAGCGGGGGATCCTACAATGAGCAGTTCTTC
-	TRBV27	14	many	TRBJ1-2	CASSMDHLFYGYTF	TGTGCCAGCAGTATGGACCACCTATTCTATGGCTACACCTTC
-	TRBV28	14	-	TRBJ2-4	CASSLQAAKNIQYF	TGTGCCAGCAGTTTGCAGGCGGCCAAAAACATTCAGTACTTC
TRBD2	TRBV10-3	14	many	TRBJ2-3	CASQAGGLTDTQYF	TGTGCTTCGCAGGCGGGGGGACTCACAGATACGCAGTATTTT
-	TRBV7-2	14	-	TRBJ2-2	CASSAGLGTGELFF	TGTGCCAGCAGCGCGGGTCTGGGTACCGGGGAGCTGTTTTTT
-	TRBV7-2	16	many	TRBJ2-7	CASSLSRETFTLRGHF	TGTGCCAGCAGCTTATCGCGCGAGACATTTACCCTCCGGGGCCACTTC
TRBD2	TRBV5-6	15	-	TRBJ2-7	CASSVGTSGPYEQYF	TGTGCCAGCAGCGTGGGGACTAGCGGTCCCTACGAGCAGTACTTC
TRBD2	TRBV14	17	many	TRBJ2-2	CASSRTGGGANTGELFF	TGTGCCAGCAGCCGAACTGGCGGGGGAGCGAACACCGGGGAGCTGTTTTTT
-	TRBV30	14	many	TRBJ1-4	CAWSGTPRNEKLFF	TGTGCCTGGAGTGGTACCCCACGGAATGAAAAACTGTTTTTT
TRBD2	TRBV11-2	16	many	TRBJ2-1	CASSTGLAVLVGEQFF	TGTGCCAGCAGCACTGGACTAGCGGTCCTTGTGGGTGAGCAGTTCTTC
-	TRBV27	14	many	TRBJ2-1	CASSFPGVYNEQFF	TGTGCCAGCAGTTTTCCGGGAGTGTACAATGAGCAGTTCTTC
-	TRBV7-2	15	many	TRBJ2-7	CASSAPTGRSYEQYF	TGTGCCAGCAGCGCCCCGACAGGGAGGTCCTACGAGCAGTACTTC
TRBD2	TRBV7-9	14	many	TRBJ2-7	CASSLGASGSEQYF	TGTGCCAGCAGCTTAGGTGCCAGCGGGAGCGAGCAGTACTTC
-	TRBV7-2	14	few	TRBJ1-1	CASSLDFMNTEAFF	TGTGCCAGCAGCTTAGATTTTATGAACACTGAAGCTTTCTTT
-	TRBV7-9	15	many	TRBJ2-2	CASTPRRGGTGELFF	TGTGCCAGCACCCCCCGGAGGGGGGGCACCGGGGAGCTGTTTTTT
-	TRBV30	11	-	TRBJ1-1	CAWTRTTEAFF	TGTGCCTGGACCCGGACCACTGAAGCTTTCTTT
-	TRBV11-2	17	few	TRBJ2-4	CASSLNTGATVKNIQYF	TGTGCCAGCAGCTTAAACACCGGGGCCACAGTCAAAAACATTCAGTACTTC
-	TRBV6-5	14	many	TRBJ1-2	CASSYDEGLYGYTF	TGTGCCAGCAGTTATGATGAGGGGCTCTATGGCTACACCTTC
TRBD1	TRBV18	15	-	TRBJ1-2	CASSQGQGVVYGYTF	TGTGCCAGCTCACAGGGACAGGGGGTCGTCTATGGCTACACCTTC